The rows below give T cell receptor beta chains drawn from one sample of a study of blood T cells in healthy people across ages. From the 5' RACE reads, TCRdb called clonotypes with MiXCR, one entry per CDR3 protein. The sample yields fewer than 2,000,000 distinct CDR3 sequences, about 39% seen once. Sequencing input: blood. These receptors all stem from a human donor in good health. The CDR3 runs from the conserved cysteine through the conserved F or W. A D gene is named only where the DNA matches it firmly. Part of the rows lack a size; the others show once, few, many or a class for expanded clones.

TRBD1 TRBJ1-1 TRBV7-2 . CASSLRDRGEAFF TGTGCCAGCAGCCTCCGGGACAGGGGGGAAGCTTTCTTT
. TRBJ2-3 TRBV30 . CAWRLPDTQYF TGTGCCTGGAGGTTACCGGATACGCAGTATTTT
. TRBJ2-5 TRBV4-1 few CASSPRQPQETQYF TGCGCCAGCAGCCCCCGACAGCCTCAAGAGACCCAGTACTTC
. TRBJ2-1 TRBV9 many CASSTEGGPLTEQFF TGTGCCAGCAGCACCGAAGGGGGGCCTCTGACCGAGCAGTTCTTC
TRBD1 TRBJ2-5 TRBV10-3 few CAIGLGGQGSWEQYF TGTGCCATCGGTTTGGGGGGACAGGGATCGTGGGAGCAGTACTTC
. TRBJ1-2 TRBV11-2 many CASSLGGDLSNYGYTF TGTGCCAGCAGCTTAGGAGGGGACCTAAGTAACTATGGCTACACCTTC
. TRBJ1-4 TRBV28 few CASSNRGALREKLFF TGTGCCAGCAGTAACCGGGGGGCGCTAAGGGAAAAACTGTTTTTT
TRBD1 TRBJ2-7 TRBV6-2/TRBV6-3 . CASSSTRAGLGQGMVYEQYF TGTGCCAGCAGCTCCACTCGAGCGGGATTGGGACAGGGAATGGTCTACGAGCAGTACTTC
. TRBJ1-6 TRBV20-1 few CSASLGNSPLHF TGCAGTGCCAGCCTAGGGAATTCACCCCTCCACTTT
. TRBJ1-2 TRBV6-6 . CASRTDRIIGYTF TGTGCCAGCAGGACGGACAGAATTATAGGCTACACCTTC
. TRBJ1-5 TRBV20-1 . CSAREGGGRDQPQHF TGCAGTGCTAGAGAGGGTGGGGGGCGCGATCAGCCCCAGCATTTT
TRBD1 TRBJ1-2 TRBV29-1 . CSVKEGIDRGYGYTF TGCAGCGTTAAAGAAGGGATAGACAGGGGCTACGGCTACACCTTC
. TRBJ2-1 TRBV7-9 . CASSLPDNEQFF TGTGCCAGCAGCTTGCCCGACAATGAGCAGTTCTTC
. TRBJ1-5 TRBV5-1 . CASSLDGQNNQLQHF TGCGCCAGCAGCTTGGACGGACAGAACAATCAGCTCCAGCATTTT
. TRBJ1-2 TRBV27 . CASSEHSLEGYTF TGTGCCAGCAGTGAACACAGCCTCGAGGGCTACACCTTC
TRBD2 TRBJ2-3 TRBV7-2 few CASSLSASGGAADTQYF TGTGCCAGCAGCTTATCGGCTAGCGGGGGGGCAGCAGATACGCAGTATTTT
. TRBJ2-3 TRBV5-5 . CASSFGPPDTQYF TGTGCCAGCAGCTTCGGACCGCCGGATACGCAGTATTTT
TRBD1 TRBJ2-7 TRBV5-1 few CASSTGTGAPYEQYF TGCGCCAGCAGCACCGGGACAGGGGCTCCATACGAGCAGTACTTC
. TRBJ2-5 TRBV12-3/TRBV12-4 . CASSAFGVETQYF TGTGCCAGCAGCGCTTTTGGGGTCGAGACCCAGTACTTC
TRBD1 TRBJ2-5 TRBV5-6 once CASSHDWDRDLETQYF TGTGCCAGCAGCCATGACTGGGACAGGGACTTGGAGACCCAGTACTTC